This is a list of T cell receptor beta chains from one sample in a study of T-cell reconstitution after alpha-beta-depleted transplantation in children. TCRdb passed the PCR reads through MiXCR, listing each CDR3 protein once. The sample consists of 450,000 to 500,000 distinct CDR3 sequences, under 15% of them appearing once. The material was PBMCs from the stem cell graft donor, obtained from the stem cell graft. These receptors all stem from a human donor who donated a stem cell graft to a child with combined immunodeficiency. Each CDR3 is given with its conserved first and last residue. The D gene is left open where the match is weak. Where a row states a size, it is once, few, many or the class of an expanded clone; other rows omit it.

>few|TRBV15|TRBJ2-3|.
CATSRDSGVPDTQYF
TGTGCCACCAGCAGAGATTCGGGGGTCCCAGATACGCAGTATTTT
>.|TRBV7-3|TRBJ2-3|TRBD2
CASSSRRPGLAGSTDTQYF
TGTGCCAGCAGCTCCCGCAGGCCGGGACTAGCGGGGAGCACAGATACGCAGTATTTT
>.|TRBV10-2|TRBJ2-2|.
CASIQGPANTGELFF
TGCGCCAGCATTCAGGGACCAGCGAACACCGGGGAGCTGTTTTTT
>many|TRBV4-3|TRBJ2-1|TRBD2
CASSQDSGGEHNEQFF
TGCGCCAGCAGCCAAGATAGCGGGGGGGAGCACAATGAGCAGTTCTTC
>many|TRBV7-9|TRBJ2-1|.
CASSLAMGGRSGLEQFF
TGTGCCAGCAGCTTAGCGATGGGGGGGCGATCGGGTTTGGAACAGTTCTTC
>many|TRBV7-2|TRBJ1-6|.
CASSTEYNSPLHF
TGTGCCAGCAGCACAGAATATAATTCACCCCTCCACTTT
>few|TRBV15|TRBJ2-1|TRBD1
CATSSGTGIGGVYNEQFF
TGTGCCACCAGCTCTGGGACAGGGATAGGGGGGGTCTACAATGAGCAGTTCTTC
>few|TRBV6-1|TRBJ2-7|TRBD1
CASTETGGWDEQYF
TGTGCCAGCACCGAAACAGGGGGCTGGGACGAGCAGTACTTC
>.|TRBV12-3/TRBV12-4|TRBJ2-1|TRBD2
CTSSFFRRGLAGLYNEQFF
TGTACCAGCAGTTTCTTCCGTCGGGGTCTAGCGGGACTATACAATGAGCAGTTCTTC
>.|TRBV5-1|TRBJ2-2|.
CASTPEGEPGELFF
TGCGCCAGCACTCCGGAGGGGGAACCCGGGGAGCTGTTTTTT
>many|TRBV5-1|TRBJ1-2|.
CASSLERNYYGYTF
TGCGCCAGCAGCTTGGAACGCAATTACTATGGCTACACCTTC
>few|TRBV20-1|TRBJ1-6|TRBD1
CSASPRTGSYSPLHF
TGCAGTGCTAGCCCCCGGACAGGGAGTTATTCACCCCTCCACTTT
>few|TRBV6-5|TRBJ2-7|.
CASSYRGGSGEQYF
TGTGCCAGCAGTTACCGCGGCGGATCGGGGGAGCAGTACTTC
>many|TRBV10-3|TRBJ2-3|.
CAISEPYKELTDTQYF
TGTGCCATCAGTGAGCCATATAAGGAACTCACAGATACGCAGTATTTT
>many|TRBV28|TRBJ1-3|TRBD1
CASRTRTGMYGNTIYF
TGTGCCAGCAGGACGAGGACAGGGATGTATGGAAACACCATATATTTT
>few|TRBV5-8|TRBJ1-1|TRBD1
CASSSTGTVLLNTEAFF
TGTGCCAGCAGCTCAACCGGGACAGTCCTCCTGAACACTGAAGCTTTCTTT
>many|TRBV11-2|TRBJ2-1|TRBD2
CASGSGLAGNNEQFF
TGTGCCAGCGGTTCGGGACTAGCGGGGAACAATGAGCAGTTCTTC
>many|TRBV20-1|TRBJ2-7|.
CSALFGGAYEQYF
TGCAGTGCTTTATTTGGGGGAGCCTACGAGCAGTACTTC
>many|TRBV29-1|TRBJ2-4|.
CSARALDGKNIQYF
TGCAGCGCACGCGCTTTGGACGGAAAAAACATTCAGTACTTC
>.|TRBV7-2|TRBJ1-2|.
CASSLSRGVVANYGYTF
TGTGCCAGCAGCCTATCTCGCGGGGTCGTAGCTAACTATGGCTACACCTTC
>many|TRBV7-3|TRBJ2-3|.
CASSFGVFADTQYF
TGTGCCAGCAGCTTCGGAGTTTTCGCAGATACGCAGTATTTT
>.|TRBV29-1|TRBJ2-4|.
CSVTGLDIQYF
TGCAGCGTTACAGGGTTGGACATTCAGTACTTC
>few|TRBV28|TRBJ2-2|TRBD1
CASLTGGRTGELFF
TGTGCCAGCCTTACAGGGGGCAGGACCGGGGAGCTGTTTTTT
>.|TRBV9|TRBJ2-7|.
CASSGAESYEQYF
TGTGCCAGCAGCGGAGCGGAATCCTACGAGCAGTACTTC
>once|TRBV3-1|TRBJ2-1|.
CASTKQVAFSGSVGDEQFF
TGTGCCAGCACCAAGCAAGTAGCGTTTTCCGGGAGCGTCGGGGATGAGCAGTTCTTC
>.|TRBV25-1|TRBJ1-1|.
CASSEAGRWWGTEAFF
TGTGCCAGCAGTGAAGCGGGTCGCTGGTGGGGGACTGAAGCTTTCTTT
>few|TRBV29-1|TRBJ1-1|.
CSVARRLNTEAFF
TGCAGCGTTGCTCGCAGATTGAACACTGAAGCTTTCTTT
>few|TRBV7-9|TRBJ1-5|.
CASVGGGDQPQHF
TGTGCCAGTGTCGGGGGGGGTGATCAGCCCCAGCATTTT
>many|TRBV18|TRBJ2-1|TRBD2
CASSPRLAEHNEQFF
TGTGCCAGCTCACCACGTCTAGCGGAACACAATGAGCAGTTCTTC